One sample yielded the 7 T cell receptor beta chains listed below, sequenced in a study of T cells in Graves' hyperthyroidism and ophthalmopathy. TCR beta CDR3 regions were amplified from RNA transcripts. Carried out on the TCR CDR3, a first-round RT-PCR used the HTBI primer set. TCRdb ran MiXCR on the multiplex PCR reads and lists one entry per CDR3 protein. The table lists 250,000 to 300,000 distinct CDR3 sequences, approximately 15% of them singletons, with roughly 7.7% in the top ten. Sample: blood. Receptor source: a woman aged 35 to 49 with Graves' hyperthyroidism.

This clonotype was observed many times. The chain recombines TRBV7-2 with TRBJ2-5; TRBD1 matches at 7 bases. This CDR3 contains 13 residues. V was clipped by 4 bases and J by 7 bases; unmatched bases: 6. The germline CDR1 and CDR2 sequences are SGHTA and FQGNSA. The CDR3 reads CASSYGQETTQYF. The CDR3 region has the DNA TGTGCCAGCAGCTACGGACAGGAGACGACCCAGTACTTC. Looking up the rest from reference TRBV7-2 and TRBJ2-5 gives the full variable domain: GAGVSQSPSNKVTEKGKDVELRCDPISGHTALYWYRQSLGQGLEFLIYFQGNSAPDKSGLPSDRFSAERTGGSVSTLTIQRTQQEDSAVYLCASSYGQETTQYFGPGTRLLVL.

This clonotype was observed at least ten times. The V call is TRBV28, the J call TRBJ2-3; D might be TRBD1 or TRBD2, each matching 5 bases. V lost 8 bases to trimming and J lost 4 bases, with 19 bases between them. There are 15 residues in the CDR3. Per the germline V gene, CDR1 is MDHEN and CDR2 is SYDVKM. The CDR3: CASGLWGPGADTQYF. As DNA, the CDR3 is TGTGCCAGCGGACTTTGGGGCCCTGGGGCAGATACGCAGTATTTT.

The rearrangement joins TRBV20-1 to TRBJ2-1; D is perhaps TRBD2 (5 bases). Per germline, CDR1 DFQATT and CDR2 SNEGSKA (reference sequence). There are 15 residues in the CDR3. Trimming took 2 bases from V and 7 from J, leaving 18 bases between them. Written as DNA, the CDR3 is TGCAGTGCTAGACTGGGTACAACAAGCGGAAATGAGCAGTTCTTC. Translation gives CSARLGTTSGNEQFF.

This clonotype showed up just a few times. Given a much more abundant clone one base away, this may be a read error. This chain connects TRBV2 to TRBJ2-7; 7 bases align to TRBD2. Germline assignment: CDR1 SNHLY and CDR2 FYNNEI. Germline trimming cut 4 bases from V and 4 bases from J; bases unmatched to any gene: 10. The CDR3 is 15 amino acids. The CDR3, as DNA: TGTGCCAGCAGTGGTATCGAGCGGGGCAAGTACGAGCAGTACTTC. It specifies CASSGIERGKYEQYF.

This clonotype was picked up a small number of times. V usage is TRBV29-1 and J usage is TRBJ1-4, with D perhaps TRBD1 (6 bases). There are 12 residues in the CDR3. Germline V gene data show CDR1 as SQVTM and CDR2 as ANQGSEA. Trimming cost V 6 bases and J 5 bases, with 10 bases left between them. This CDR3 reads CSVPGQNEKLFF. The CDR3 DNA reads TGCAGCGTCCCGGGACAAAATGAAAAACTGTTTTTT.

This clonotype was counted many times. The chain couples TRBV2 to TRBJ1-4; 7 bases are a match to TRBD1. The CDR3 extends over 15 amino acids. Looked up from germline, CDR1 is SNHLY and CDR2 is FYNNEI. The ends lost 0 bases at V and 5 bases at J; junction bases unmatched: 3. The CDR3 DNA reads as TGTGCCAGCAGTGAAGCCTACAGGGGAAATGAAAAACTGTTTTTT. Its protein is CASSEAYRGNEKLFF.

This clonotype was picked up many times. This CDR3 is missing its conserved last phenylalanine or tryptophan, likely due to a read error. This rearrangement joins TRBV24-1 to TRBJ1-1; D possibly corresponds to TRBD1 (5 bases). Germline V CDR1 and CDR2: KGHDR, SFDVKD. Trimming shortened V by 4 bases and J by 7 bases, and 18 bases separated the two germline ends. The CDR3 covers 15 residues. The CDR3 DNA reads TGTGCCACCAGTGACGGCCGGGGCCCCGAAGGTGAAGCTTTCCTT. Amino acids: CATSDGRGPEGEAFL.